This T cell receptor (beta chain) was identified during a study of T-cell memory formation after mild COVID-19. Study summary: Across donors, TCR clusters were largely donor specific. Study findings and constraints: Day 37-peaking second-wave clones had unconfirmed SARS-CoV-2 specificity. The study found contracting CD4+ clones mainly in CM and EM and contracting CD8+ clones in EMRA. There was a balanced CD4/CD8 profile in clones contracting day 15 to 85, and later expanders leaned CD4+.

TCRdb passed the 5' RACE reads through MiXCR, listing each CDR3 protein once. This repertoire shows about 340,000 distinct CDR3 sequences, 20% to 25% found once; its top ten account for under 15%. The trim removed 6 bases at V and 1 base at J, leaving 7 bases unmatched. Germline CDR1 and CDR2: DFQATT and SNEGSKA (reference sequence). The CDR3 runs 15 residues. On this clonotype: No antigen is known for it.

V gene TRBV20-1 combines with J gene TRBJ2-3, with 10 bases that match TRBD2. The sequence derives from an adult woman who had mild COVID-19 (a few samples of this study predate the infection). Cell type and time point are not known. Source material: PBMCs or a T cell subset sorted from them (not recorded which). CDR3 DNA sequence: TGCAGTGCCCCTTCAGCGGGAGGGGGCACAGATACGCAGTATTTT. It specifies CSAPSAGGGTDTQYF.